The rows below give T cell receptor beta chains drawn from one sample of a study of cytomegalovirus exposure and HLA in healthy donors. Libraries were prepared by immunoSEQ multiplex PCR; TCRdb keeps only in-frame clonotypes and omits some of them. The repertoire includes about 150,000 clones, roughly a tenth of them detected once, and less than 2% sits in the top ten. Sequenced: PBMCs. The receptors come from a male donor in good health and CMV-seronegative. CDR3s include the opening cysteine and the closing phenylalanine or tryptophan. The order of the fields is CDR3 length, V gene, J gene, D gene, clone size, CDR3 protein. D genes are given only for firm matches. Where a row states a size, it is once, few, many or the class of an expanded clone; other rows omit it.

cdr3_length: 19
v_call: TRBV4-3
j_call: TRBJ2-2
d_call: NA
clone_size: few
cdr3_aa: CASSQDGGKRRENTGELFF

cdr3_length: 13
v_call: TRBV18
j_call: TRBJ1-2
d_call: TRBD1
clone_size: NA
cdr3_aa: CAGSQGQNYGYTF

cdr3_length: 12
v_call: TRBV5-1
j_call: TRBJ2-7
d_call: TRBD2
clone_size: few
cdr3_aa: CASSGETSSYFF

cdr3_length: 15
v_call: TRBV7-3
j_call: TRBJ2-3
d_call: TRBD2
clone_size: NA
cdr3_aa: CASSSGLAGADTQYF

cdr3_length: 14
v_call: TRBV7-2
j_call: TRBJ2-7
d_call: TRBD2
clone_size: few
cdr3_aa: CATAWASGGYEQYF

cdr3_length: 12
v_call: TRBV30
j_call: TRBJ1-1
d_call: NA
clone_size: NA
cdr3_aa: CAWTGRKAEAFF

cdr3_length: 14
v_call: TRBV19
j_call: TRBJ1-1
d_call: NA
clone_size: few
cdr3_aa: CASSLGAENTEAFF

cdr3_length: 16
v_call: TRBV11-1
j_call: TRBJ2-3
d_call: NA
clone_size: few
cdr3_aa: CASSKLEGTRPDTQYF

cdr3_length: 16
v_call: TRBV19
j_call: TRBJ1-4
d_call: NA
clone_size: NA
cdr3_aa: CASSNYGDRINEKLFF

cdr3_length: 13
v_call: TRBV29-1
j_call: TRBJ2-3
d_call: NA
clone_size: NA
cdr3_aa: CSVEDRSRHAQYF

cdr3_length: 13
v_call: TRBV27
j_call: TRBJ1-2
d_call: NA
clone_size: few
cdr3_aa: CASSQQPLNGYTF

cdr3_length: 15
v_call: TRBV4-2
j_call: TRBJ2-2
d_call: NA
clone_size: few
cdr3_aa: CASSQGASNTGELFF

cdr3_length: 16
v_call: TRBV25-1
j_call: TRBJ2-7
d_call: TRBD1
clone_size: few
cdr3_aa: CASSGEQRQGSSRQYF

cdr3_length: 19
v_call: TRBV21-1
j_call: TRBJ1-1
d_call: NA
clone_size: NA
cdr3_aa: CASSKGEGPRDGFGTEAFF

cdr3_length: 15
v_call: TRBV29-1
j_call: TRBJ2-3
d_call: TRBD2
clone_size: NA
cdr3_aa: CSVETSGASTDTQYF

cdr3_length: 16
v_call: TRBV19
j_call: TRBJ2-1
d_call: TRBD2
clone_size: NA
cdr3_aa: CASSIKGLAGSDEQFF

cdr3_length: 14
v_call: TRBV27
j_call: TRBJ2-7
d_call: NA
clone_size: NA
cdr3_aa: CASSLVLAAYEQYF

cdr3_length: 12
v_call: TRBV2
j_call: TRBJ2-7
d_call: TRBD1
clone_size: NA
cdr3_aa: CASSGDSREQYF

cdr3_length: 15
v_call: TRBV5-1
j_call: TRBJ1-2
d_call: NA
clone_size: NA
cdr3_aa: CASSPYLGEDYGYTF

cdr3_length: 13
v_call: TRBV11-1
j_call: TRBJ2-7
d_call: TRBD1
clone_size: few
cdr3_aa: CASSRRDRGEQYF

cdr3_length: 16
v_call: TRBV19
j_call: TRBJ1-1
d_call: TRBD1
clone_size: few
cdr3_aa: CASSARTGGAFTEAFF

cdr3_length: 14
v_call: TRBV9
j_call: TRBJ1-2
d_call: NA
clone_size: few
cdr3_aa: CASSPWGQVYGYTF

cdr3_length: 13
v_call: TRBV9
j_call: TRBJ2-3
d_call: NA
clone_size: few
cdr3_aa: CASSVTVTDTQYF

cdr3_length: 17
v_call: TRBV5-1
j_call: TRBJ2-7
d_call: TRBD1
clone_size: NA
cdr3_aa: CASSLAWGDRGSYEQYF

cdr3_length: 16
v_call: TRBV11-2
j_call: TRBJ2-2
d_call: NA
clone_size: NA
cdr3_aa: CASSLGGLASTGELFF

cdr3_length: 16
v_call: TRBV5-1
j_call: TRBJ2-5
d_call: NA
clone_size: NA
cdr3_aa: CASSLEVGAGGETQYF

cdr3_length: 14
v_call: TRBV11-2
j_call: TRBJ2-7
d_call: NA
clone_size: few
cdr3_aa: CASSRDRTSYEQYF

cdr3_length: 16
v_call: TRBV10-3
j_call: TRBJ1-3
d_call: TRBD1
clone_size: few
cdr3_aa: CAISEWTGGSGNTIYF

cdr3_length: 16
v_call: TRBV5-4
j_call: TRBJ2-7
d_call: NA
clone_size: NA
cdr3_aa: CASSSPGGGGAYEQYF

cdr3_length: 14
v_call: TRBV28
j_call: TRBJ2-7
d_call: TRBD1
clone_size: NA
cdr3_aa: CASSPPGQPYEQYF

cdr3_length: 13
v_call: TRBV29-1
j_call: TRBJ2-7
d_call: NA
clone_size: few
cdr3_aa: CSVISSTNYEQYF

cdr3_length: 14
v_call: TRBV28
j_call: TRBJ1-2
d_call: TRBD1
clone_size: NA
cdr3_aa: CASSPPDRLYGYTF

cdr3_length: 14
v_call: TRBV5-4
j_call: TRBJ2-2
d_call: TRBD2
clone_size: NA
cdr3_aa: CASSLAGRAGELFF

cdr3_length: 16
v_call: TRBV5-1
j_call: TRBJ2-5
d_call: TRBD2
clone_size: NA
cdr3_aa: CASSLVGGGAGETQYF

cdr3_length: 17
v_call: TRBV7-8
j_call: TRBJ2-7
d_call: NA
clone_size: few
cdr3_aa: CASSSSARVGAYGEQYF

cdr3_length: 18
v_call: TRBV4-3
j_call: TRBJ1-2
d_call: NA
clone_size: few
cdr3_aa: CASSQDSRAIRHYYGYTF

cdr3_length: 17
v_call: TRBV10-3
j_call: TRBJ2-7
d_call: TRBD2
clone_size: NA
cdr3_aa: CAISDYGGQRGVHEQYF

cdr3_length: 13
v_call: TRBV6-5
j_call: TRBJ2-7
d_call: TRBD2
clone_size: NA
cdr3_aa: CASSAGGIYEQYF

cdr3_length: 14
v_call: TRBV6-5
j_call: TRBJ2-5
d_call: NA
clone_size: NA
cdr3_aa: CASSPLPGMKTQYF

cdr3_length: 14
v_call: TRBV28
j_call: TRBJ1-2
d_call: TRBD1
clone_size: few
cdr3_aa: CASSLDRASLGYTF

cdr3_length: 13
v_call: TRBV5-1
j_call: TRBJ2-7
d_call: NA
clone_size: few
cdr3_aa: CASSLVGSYEQYF

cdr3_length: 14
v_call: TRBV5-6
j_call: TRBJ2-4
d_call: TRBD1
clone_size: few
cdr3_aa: CASSFPGQRWIQYF